This T cell receptor beta chain was found in a study of shared T cell receptors in the human thymus. The protocol was immunoSEQ multiplex PCR, while the TCRdb copy is restricted to in-frame clones and leaves out a portion. The table records roughly 700,000 clones, approximately 90% of them present only once. V was pared by 1 base and J by 0 bases, with 3 bases of the junction left unmatched. The CDR3 spans 15 residues. Germline V gives CDR1 LGHNA, CDR2 YSLEER. These sequences were also reported in another study, on human thymus T cells. That source adds: Finnish infants who were healthy and having corrective surgery for congenital heart defects made up the donors. Obtained as resections during corrective heart surgery, the thymus tissue was then studied. Across thymic and blood repertoires, the usage of V and J genes appeared to be biased. Unrelated individuals had highly overlapping thymic repertoires, as reported in related research.

The receptor was derived from a boy under two years old with a congenital heart defect. Material for sequencing was thymocytes. J is TRBJ2-7 and V is TRBV4-3; 7 bases align to TRBD2. The CDR3 sequence is CASSQVRLASYEQYF. CDR3 DNA sequence: TGCGCCAGCAGCCAAGTACGACTAGCCTCCTACGAGCAGTACTTC.